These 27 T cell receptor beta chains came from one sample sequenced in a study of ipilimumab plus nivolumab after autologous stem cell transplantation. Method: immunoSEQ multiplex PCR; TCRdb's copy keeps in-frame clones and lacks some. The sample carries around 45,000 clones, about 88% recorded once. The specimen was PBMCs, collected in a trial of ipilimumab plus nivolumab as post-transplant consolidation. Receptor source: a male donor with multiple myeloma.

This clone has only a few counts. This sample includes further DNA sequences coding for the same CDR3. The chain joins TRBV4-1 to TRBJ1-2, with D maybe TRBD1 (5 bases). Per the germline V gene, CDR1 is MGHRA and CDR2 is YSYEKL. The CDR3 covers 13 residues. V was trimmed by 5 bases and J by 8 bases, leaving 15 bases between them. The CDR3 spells CASSLDTLGGYTF. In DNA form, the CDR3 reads TGCGCCAGCAGCTTGGACACCCTGGGGGGCTACACCTTC.

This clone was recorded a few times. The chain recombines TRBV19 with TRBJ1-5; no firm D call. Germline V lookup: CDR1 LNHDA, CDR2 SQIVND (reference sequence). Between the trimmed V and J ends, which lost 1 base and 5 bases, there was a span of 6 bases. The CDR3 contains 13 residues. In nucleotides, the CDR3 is TGTGCCAGTAGTATAGGTAGAGATCAGCCCCAGCATTTT. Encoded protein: CASSIGRDQPQHF.

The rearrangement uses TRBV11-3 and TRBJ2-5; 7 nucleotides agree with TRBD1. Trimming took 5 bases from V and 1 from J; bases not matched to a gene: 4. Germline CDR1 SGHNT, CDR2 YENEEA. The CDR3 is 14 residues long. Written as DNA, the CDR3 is TGTGCCAGCAGCCCCCGGGACAGCCAAGAGACCCAGTACTTC. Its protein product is CASSPRDSQETQYF.

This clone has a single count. CDR3 nucleotides: TGTGCCAGCAGCTTAGGACACATGAACACTGAAGCTTTCTTT. Translated: CASSLGHMNTEAFF. The chain has TRBV5-4 and TRBJ1-1, with D perhaps matching TRBD1 (5 bases). V lost 2 bases, J lost 0 bases, and 8 bases lay in between. CDR3 length: 14 amino acids. Looked up from germline, CDR1 is SGHNT and CDR2 is YYREEE (reference sequence). The complete variable domain, with remaining parts taken from reference TRBV5-4 and TRBJ1-1, reads ETGVTQSPTHLIKTRGQQVTLRCSSQSGHNTVSWYQQALGQGPQFIFQYYREEENGRGNFPPRFSGLQFPNYSSELNVNALELDDSALYLCASSLGHMNTEAFFGQGTRLTVV.

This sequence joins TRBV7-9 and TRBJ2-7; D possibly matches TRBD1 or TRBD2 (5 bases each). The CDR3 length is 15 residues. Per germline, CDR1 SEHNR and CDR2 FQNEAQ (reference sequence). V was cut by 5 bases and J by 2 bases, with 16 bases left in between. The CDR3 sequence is CASSRGGVPPYEQYF. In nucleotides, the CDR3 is TGTGCCAGCAGCCGTGGGGGAGTCCCGCCCTACGAGCAGTACTTC.

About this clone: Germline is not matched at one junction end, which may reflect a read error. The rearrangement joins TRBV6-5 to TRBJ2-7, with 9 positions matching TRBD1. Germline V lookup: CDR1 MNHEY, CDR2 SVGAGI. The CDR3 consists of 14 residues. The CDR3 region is CASSSGTGLDEQHF. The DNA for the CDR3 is TGTGCCAGCAGTTCCGGGACAGGGTTGGACGAGCAGCACTTC.

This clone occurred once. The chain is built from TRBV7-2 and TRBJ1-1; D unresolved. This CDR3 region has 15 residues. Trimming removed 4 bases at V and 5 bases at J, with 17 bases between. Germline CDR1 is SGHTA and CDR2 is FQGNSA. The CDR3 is CASSYSRGIETEAFF. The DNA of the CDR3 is TGTGCCAGCAGCTACTCTCGAGGCATCGAGACTGAAGCTTTCTTT.

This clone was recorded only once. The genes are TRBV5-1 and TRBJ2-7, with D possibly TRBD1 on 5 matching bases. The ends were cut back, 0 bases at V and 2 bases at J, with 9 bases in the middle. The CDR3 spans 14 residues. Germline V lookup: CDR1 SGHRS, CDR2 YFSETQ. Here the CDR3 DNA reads TGCGCCAGCAGCTTGGGCCAGGGCCCCTACGAGCAGTACTTC. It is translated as CASSLGQGPYEQYF.

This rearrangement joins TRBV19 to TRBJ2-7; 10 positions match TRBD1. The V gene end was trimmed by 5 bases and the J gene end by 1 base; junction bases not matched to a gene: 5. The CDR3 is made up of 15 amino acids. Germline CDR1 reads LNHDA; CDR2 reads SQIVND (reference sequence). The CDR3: CASSVGQGKSYEQYF. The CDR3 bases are TGTGCCAGTAGTGTGGGACAGGGGAAGTCCTACGAGCAGTACTTC.

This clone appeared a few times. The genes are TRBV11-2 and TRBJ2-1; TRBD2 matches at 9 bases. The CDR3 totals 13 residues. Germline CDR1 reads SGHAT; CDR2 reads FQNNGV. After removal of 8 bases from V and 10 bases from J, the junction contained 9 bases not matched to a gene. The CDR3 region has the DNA TGTGCCAGCCGCAAGGGACTAGCTTTCGAGCAGTTCTTC. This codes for CASRKGLAFEQFF. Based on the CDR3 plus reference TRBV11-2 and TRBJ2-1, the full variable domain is EAGVAQSPRYKIIEKRQSVAFWCNPISGHATLYWYQQILGQGPKLLIQFQNNGVVDDSQLPKDRFSAERLKGVDSTLKIQPAKLEDSAVYLCASRKGLAFEQFFGPGTRLTVL.

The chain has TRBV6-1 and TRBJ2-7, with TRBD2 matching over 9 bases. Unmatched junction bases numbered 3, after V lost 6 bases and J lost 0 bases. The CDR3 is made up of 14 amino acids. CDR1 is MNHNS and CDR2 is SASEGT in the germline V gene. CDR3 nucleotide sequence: TGTGCCAGCAGCGGCGGGAGGGACTCCTACGAGCAGTACTTC. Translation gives CASSGGRDSYEQYF.

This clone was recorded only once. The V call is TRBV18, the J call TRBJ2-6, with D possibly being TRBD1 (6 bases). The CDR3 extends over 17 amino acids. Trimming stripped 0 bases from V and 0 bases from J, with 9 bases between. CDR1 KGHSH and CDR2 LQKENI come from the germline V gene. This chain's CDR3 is CASSPPGGSSGANVLTF. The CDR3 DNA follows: TGTGCCAGCTCACCACCAGGGGGATCCTCTGGGGCCAACGTCCTGACTTTC.

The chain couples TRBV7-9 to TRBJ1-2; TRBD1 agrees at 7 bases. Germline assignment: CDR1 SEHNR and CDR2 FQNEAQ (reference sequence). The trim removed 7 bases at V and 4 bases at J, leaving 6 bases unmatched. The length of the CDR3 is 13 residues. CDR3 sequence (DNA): TGTGCCAGCAACTCGGGACAGACCTATGGCTACACCTTC. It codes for CASNSGQTYGYTF. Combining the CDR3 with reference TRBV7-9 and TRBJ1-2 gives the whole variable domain DTGVSQNPRHKITKRGQNVTFRCDPISEHNRLYWYRQTLGQGPEFLTYFQNEAQLEKSRLLSDRFSAERPKGSFSTLEIQRTEQGDSAMYLCASNSGQTYGYTFGSGTRLTVV.

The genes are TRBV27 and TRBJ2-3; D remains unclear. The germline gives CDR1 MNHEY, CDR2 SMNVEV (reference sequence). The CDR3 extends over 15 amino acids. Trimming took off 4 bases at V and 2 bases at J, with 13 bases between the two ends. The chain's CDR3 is CASSSTLRSTDTQYF. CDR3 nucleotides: TGTGCCAGCAGTTCGACCCTCAGGTCCACAGATACGCAGTATTTT.

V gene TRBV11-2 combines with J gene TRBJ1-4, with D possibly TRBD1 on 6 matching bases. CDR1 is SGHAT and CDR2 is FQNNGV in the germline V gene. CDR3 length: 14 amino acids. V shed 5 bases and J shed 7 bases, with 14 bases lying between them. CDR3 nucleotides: TGTGCCAGCAGCCAACAGGGTTACCTTGAAAAACTGTTTTTT. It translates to CASSQQGYLEKLFF.

CDR3 nucleotides: TGTGCCAGCAGCAACGGAGGGTACCAAGAGACCCAGTACTTC. As protein: CASSNGGYQETQYF. The J gene is TRBJ2-5, the V gene TRBV6-5; perhaps TRBD2 as D (6 bases). With 6 bases removed from V and 0 bases from J, the gap between germline ends came to 11 bases. The CDR3 totals 14 residues. The V gene's germline CDR1 is MNHEY and CDR2 SVGAGI.

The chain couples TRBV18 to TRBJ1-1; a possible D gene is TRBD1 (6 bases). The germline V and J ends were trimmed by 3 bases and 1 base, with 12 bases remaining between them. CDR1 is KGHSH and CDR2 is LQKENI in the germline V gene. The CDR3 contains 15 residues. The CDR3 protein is CASSPFGTSNTEAFF. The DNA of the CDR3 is TGTGCCAGCTCACCGTTTGGGACATCGAACACTGAAGCTTTCTTT.

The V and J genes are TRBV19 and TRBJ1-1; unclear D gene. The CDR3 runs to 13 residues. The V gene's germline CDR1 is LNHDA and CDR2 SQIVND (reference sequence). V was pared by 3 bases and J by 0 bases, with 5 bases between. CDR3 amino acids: CASSIDVNTEAFF. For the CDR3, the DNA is TGTGCCAGTAGTATCGACGTGAACACTGAAGCTTTCTTT.

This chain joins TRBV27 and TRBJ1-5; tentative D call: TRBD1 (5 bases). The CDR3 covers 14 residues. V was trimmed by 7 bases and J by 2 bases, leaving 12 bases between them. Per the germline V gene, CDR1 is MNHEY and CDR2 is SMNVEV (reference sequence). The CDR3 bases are TGTGCCAGCACCTCGGGGACTGGCAATCAGCCCCAGCATTTT. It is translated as CASTSGTGNQPQHF.

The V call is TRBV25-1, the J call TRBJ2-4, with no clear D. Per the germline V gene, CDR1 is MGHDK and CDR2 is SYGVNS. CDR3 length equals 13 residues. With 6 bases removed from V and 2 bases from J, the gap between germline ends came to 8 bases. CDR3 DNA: TGTGCCAGCAGCCTTAGATCCAAAAACATTCAGTACTTC. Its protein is CASSLRSKNIQYF. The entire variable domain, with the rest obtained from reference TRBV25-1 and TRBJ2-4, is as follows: EADIYQTPRYLVIGTGKKITLECSQTMGHDKMYWYQQDPGMELHLIHYSYGVNSTEKGDLSSESTVSRIRTEHFPLTLESARPSHTSQYLCASSLRSKNIQYFGAGTRLSVL.

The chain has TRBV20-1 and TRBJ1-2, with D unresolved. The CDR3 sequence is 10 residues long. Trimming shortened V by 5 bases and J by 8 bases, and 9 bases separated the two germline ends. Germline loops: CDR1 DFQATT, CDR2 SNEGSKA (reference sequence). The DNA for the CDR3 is TGCAGTGCTGAAGTGGGGGGCTACACCTTC. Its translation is CSAEVGGYTF.

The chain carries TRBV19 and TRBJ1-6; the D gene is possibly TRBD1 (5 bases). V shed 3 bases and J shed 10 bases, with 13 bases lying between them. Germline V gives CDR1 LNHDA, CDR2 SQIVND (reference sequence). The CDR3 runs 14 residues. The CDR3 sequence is CASSMADSSSPLHF. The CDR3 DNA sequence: TGTGCCAGTAGTATGGCCGACAGTTCCTCACCCCTCCACTTT. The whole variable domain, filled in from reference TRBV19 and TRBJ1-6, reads DGGITQSPKYLFRKEGQNVTLSCEQNLNHDAMYWYRQDPGQGLRLIYYSQIVNDFQKGDIAEGYSVSREKKESFPLTVTSAQKNPTAFYLCASSMADSSSPLHFGNGTRLTVT.

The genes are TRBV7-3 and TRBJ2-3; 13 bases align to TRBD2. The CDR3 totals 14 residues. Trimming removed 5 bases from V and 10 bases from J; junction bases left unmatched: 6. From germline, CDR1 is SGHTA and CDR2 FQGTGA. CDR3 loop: CASSLTSGGAAQYF. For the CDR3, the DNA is TGTGCCAGCAGCCTCACTAGCGGGGGGGCGGCGCAGTATTTT.

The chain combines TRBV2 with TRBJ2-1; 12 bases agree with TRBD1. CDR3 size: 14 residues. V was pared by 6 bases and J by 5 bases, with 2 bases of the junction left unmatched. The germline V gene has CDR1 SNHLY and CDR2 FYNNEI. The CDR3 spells CASRGTGGHNEQFF. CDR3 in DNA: TGTGCCAGCAGGGGGACAGGGGGCCACAATGAGCAGTTCTTC.

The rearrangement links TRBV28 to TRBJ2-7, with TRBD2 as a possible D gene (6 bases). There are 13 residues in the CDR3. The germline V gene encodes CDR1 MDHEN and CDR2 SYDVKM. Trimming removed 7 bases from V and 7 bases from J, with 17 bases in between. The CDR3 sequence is CASIAGTLGEQYF. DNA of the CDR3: TGTGCCAGCATTGCCGGGACTTTGGGTGAGCAGTACTTC.

The CDR3: CASSQITGYEQYF. DNA of the CDR3: TGCGCCAGCAGTCAAATCACAGGCTACGAGCAGTACTTC. The rearrangement links TRBV4-1 to TRBJ2-7; a possible D gene is TRBD1 (5 bases). V was cut by 6 bases and J by 3 bases, with 12 bases left in between. This CDR3 spans 13 amino acids. The germline V gene encodes CDR1 MGHRA and CDR2 YSYEKL.

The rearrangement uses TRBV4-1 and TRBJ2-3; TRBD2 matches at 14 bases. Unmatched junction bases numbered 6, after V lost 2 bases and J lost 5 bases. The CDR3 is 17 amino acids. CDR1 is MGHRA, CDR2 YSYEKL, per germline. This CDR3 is CASSQSTGLAGEDTQYF. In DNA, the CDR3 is TGCGCCAGCAGCCAATCGACGGGACTAGCGGGGGAAGATACGCAGTATTTT.